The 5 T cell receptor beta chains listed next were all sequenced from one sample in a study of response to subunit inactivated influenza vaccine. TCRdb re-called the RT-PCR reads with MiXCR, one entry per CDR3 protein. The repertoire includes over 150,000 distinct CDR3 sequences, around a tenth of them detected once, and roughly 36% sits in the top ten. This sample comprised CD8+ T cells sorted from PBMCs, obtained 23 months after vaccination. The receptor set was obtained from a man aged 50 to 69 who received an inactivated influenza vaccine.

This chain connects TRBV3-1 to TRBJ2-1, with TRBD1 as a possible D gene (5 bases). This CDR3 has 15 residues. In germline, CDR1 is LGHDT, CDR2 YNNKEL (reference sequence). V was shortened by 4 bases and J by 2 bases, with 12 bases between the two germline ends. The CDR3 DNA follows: TGTGCCAGCAGCCCAGGGCGCCTCACCTACAATGAGCAGTTCTTC. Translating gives CASSPGRLTYNEQFF.

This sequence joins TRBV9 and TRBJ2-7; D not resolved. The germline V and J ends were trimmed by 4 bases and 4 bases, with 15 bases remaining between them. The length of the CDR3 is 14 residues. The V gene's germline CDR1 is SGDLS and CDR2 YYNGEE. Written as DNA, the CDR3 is TGTGCCAGCAGCCCTCGGCGTGGGGTATACGAGCAGTACTTC. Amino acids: CASSPRRGVYEQYF.

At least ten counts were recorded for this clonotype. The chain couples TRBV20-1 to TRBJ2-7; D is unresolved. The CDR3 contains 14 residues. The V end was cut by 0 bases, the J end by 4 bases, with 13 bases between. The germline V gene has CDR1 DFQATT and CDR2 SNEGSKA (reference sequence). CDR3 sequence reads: CSARDPHRVYEQYF. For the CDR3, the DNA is TGCAGTGCTAGAGATCCCCACAGAGTGTACGAGCAGTACTTC.

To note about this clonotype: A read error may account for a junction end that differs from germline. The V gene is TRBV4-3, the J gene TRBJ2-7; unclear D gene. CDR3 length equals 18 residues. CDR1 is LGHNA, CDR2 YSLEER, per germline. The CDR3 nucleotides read TGCGCCAGCTGCCAAGAATCCACCTTGGGGATTGGGTCCTACGAGCAGTACTTC. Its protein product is CASCQESTLGIGSYEQYF.

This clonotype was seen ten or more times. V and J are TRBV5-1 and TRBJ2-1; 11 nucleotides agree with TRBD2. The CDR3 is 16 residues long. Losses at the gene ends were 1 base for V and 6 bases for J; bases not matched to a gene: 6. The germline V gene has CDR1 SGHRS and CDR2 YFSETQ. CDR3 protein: CASSLIAGGSLNEQFF. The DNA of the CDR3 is TGCGCCAGCAGCTTGATAGCGGGGGGGTCTCTCAATGAGCAGTTCTTC.